This T cell receptor (beta chain) was sequenced in a study of blood T cell repertoires in COVID-19. Germline CDR1 reads MDHEN; CDR2 reads SYDVKM. The CDR3 sequence is 12 residues long. V dropped 10 bases and J dropped 4 bases, with 13 bases sitting between them. Assay: immunoSEQ multiplex PCR; the TCRdb copy retains only in-frame clones and omits some. This sample yields about 360,000 clones, of which about 86% are seen a single time; roughly 7.1% belongs to the top ten. Sequences were obtained from peripheral blood. This TCR was sampled from a woman aged 55-69 years with COVID-19, enrolled during active disease. This chain connects TRBV28 to TRBJ1-2; possible D gene TRBD1, 6 bases. The CDR3 sequence: CAINNRVYGYTF. The CDR3 DNA reads TGTGCCATCAACAACAGGGTCTATGGCTACACCTTC.